These 16 T cell receptor beta chains share one sample of origin, sequenced in a study of blood T cell repertoires in COVID-19. Sequencing used immunoSEQ multiplex PCR; TCRdb keeps in-frame clones, though not all of them. The data contain 85,000 to 130,000 clones, 70% to 80% of them singletons. Sequenced material: peripheral blood. The receptor source for this set is an elderly man with COVID-19, enrolled during active disease.

V usage is TRBV30 and J usage is TRBJ2-7; TRBD2 is a possible D gene (5 bases). The CDR3 length is 12 residues. V dropped 1 base and J dropped 3 bases, with 7 bases sitting between them. The germline CDR1 and CDR2 sequences are GTSNPN and SVGIG (reference sequence). CDR3 in amino acids: CAWSEDFYEQYF. CDR3 DNA sequence: TGTGCCTGGAGTGAGGACTTCTACGAGCAGTACTTC.

This rearrangement joins TRBV2 to TRBJ2-7; 10 bases fit TRBD2. The CDR3 spans 15 residues. Germline-derived CDR1 and CDR2 are SNHLY and FYNNEI. Trimming cost V 1 base and J 3 bases; bases outside gene matches: 3. Here the CDR3 reads CASSEGVAGGYEQYF. CDR3 sequence (DNA): TGTGCCAGCAGTGAAGGGGTAGCGGGAGGCTACGAGCAGTACTTC.

The chain uses TRBV4-1 and TRBJ2-7; D is uncertain. From germline, CDR1 is MGHRA and CDR2 YSYEKL. V was shortened by 3 bases and J by 0 bases, with 6 bases between the two germline ends. CDR3 length equals 13 residues. CDR3 loop: CASSQRSSYEQYF. CDR3 sequence (DNA): TGCGCCAGCAGCCAGCGGAGCTCCTACGAGCAGTACTTC.

This chain uses TRBV6-1 with TRBJ2-7, with D perhaps matching TRBD2 (7 bases). The germline gives CDR1 MNHNS, CDR2 SASEGT. The V and J ends lost 5 bases and 5 bases respectively, with 16 bases between them. The CDR3 contains 14 residues. CDR3 nucleotides: TGTGCCAGCAGTAGGGGGGACTACAGAGACGAGCAGTACTTC. Translating it yields CASSRGDYRDEQYF.

The chain has TRBV27 and TRBJ2-6; possible D gene TRBD2, 5 bases. Germline CDR1 and CDR2: MNHEY and SMNVEV (reference sequence). The CDR3 extends over 13 amino acids. V was clipped by 8 bases and J by 4 bases, with 9 bases between them. The CDR3 DNA reads TGTGCCAGCTGGCCGGGGGGGGCCAACGTCCTGACTTTC. This sequence encodes CASWPGGANVLTF.

This clone appeared once. The gene calls are TRBV2 and TRBJ2-1, with D tentatively TRBD2 (5 bases). Germline CDR1 reads SNHLY; CDR2 reads FYNNEI. V was trimmed by 10 bases and J by 9 bases, leaving 16 bases between them. The CDR3 runs 12 residues. The CDR3 DNA reads TGTGCCACTCGGGGTAGTCGGGGTGAGCAGTTCTTC. Translation: CATRGSRGEQFF.

The chain combines TRBV12-5 with TRBJ2-1, with a weak D call TRBD2 (5 bases). V shed 0 bases and J shed 8 bases, with 23 bases lying between them. The CDR3 extends over 18 amino acids. Germline-derived CDR1 and CDR2 are LGHNT and FRNRAP. CDR3 residues: CASGLVRDGELSNDEQFF. The CDR3 bases are TGTGCTAGTGGTTTGGTAAGGGATGGGGAGTTGAGTAACGATGAGCAGTTCTTC.

This clone was counted only a few times. The J gene is TRBJ2-7, the V gene TRBV4-1; 12 positions match TRBD2. Germline assignment: CDR1 MGHRA and CDR2 YSYEKL. This CDR3 contains 15 residues. The trim removed 3 bases at V and 4 bases at J, leaving 4 bases unmatched. In DNA form, the CDR3 reads TGCGCCAGCAGCCAGACTAGCGGGAGTCTTTACGAGCAGTACTTC. Translation: CASSQTSGSLYEQYF.

V gene TRBV28 combines with J gene TRBJ1-5; 9 bases match TRBD1. Germline CDR1 is MDHEN and CDR2 is SYDVKM. The CDR3 is 14 residues long. The V gene end was trimmed by 2 bases and the J gene end by 5 bases; junction bases not matched to a gene: 1. In DNA, the CDR3 is TGTGCCAGCAGTTTAGGACAGGGGCATCAGCCCCAGCATTTT. It codes for CASSLGQGHQPQHF.

The V and J genes are TRBV2 and TRBJ2-4; D remains unclear. Germline-derived CDR1 and CDR2 are SNHLY and FYNNEI. The CDR3 covers 11 residues. V lost 3 bases, J lost 6 bases, and 3 bases lay in between. CDR3 sequence: CASSDRNIQYF. The CDR3 DNA is TGTGCCAGCAGTGACAGAAACATTCAGTACTTC.

Written as DNA, the CDR3 is TGTGCCAGCAGTCCCTACAGGGGGCTGAATTCACCCCTCCACTTT. Its translation: CASSPYRGLNSPLHF. The chain combines TRBV6-5 with TRBJ1-6, with 9 nucleotides matching TRBD1. The V gene end was trimmed by 5 bases and the J gene end by 7 bases; junction bases not matched to a gene: 6. Germline V lookup: CDR1 MNHEY, CDR2 SVGAGI. CDR3 length: 15 amino acids.

This clone was observed a few times. The chain joins TRBV7-6 to TRBJ2-7; TRBD1 matches 10 bases. The CDR3 has 15 residues. The V segment lost 2 bases and the J segment 3 bases; nucleotides outside the gene matches: 4. The germline CDR1 and CDR2 sequences are SGHVS and FNYEAQ. CDR3 in amino acids: CASSLTGTGDYEQYF. For the CDR3, the DNA is TGTGCCAGCAGCTTAACAGGGACAGGGGACTACGAGCAGTACTTC.

V is TRBV28 and J is TRBJ2-7; 9 bases fit TRBD1. With V trimmed by 6 bases and J by 0 bases, 9 bases remained unmatched. The CDR3 is made up of 16 amino acids. CDR1 MDHEN and CDR2 SYDVKM come from the germline V gene. The CDR3 reads CASSSTGTGISYEQYF. The CDR3 DNA reads as TGTGCCAGCAGCTCAACCGGGACAGGGATCTCCTACGAGCAGTACTTC.

This clone was seen a few times. The chain has TRBV4-2 and TRBJ2-1; TRBD2 agrees at 11 bases. Trimming took 0 bases from V and 5 from J; bases not matched to a gene: 3. In germline, CDR1 is LGHNA, CDR2 YNFKEQ. The CDR3 covers 16 residues. The CDR3 is CASSQDGTSGNNEQFF. The CDR3 DNA sequence: TGTGCCAGCAGCCAAGATGGGACTAGCGGTAACAATGAGCAGTTCTTC.

This chain uses TRBV27 with TRBJ2-5, with D possibly TRBD2 on 5 matching bases. The germline CDR1 and CDR2 sequences are MNHEY and SMNVEV (reference sequence). CDR3 size: 14 residues. With 0 bases removed from V and 4 bases from J, the gap between germline ends came to 9 bases. The CDR3 DNA reads as TGTGCCAGCAGTTTATCCGGACTTCCAGAGACCCAGTACTTC. Amino acid sequence: CASSLSGLPETQYF.

This clone was detected once. This chain connects TRBV15 to TRBJ2-3, with a possible D match to TRBD1 (5 bases). The CDR3 extends over 16 amino acids. Trimming left V 4 bases short and J 6 bases short, with 20 bases between. Germline CDR1 LNHNV, CDR2 YYDKDF (reference sequence). CDR3 sequence: CATSIWGLGSSDTQYF. CDR3 nucleotides: TGTGCCACCAGCATTTGGGGCCTAGGGTCTTCGGATACGCAGTATTTT.